This entry lists 17 T cell receptor beta chains sequenced from one sample in a study of T cell repertoires in cytomegalovirus infection. Each CDR3 protein gets one entry after TCRdb re-called the reads with MiXCR. In the table there are some 400,000 distinct CDR3 sequences, roughly 31% of which are singletons. Material for sequencing was PBMCs. These receptors came from a human donor in good health (CMV status not recorded). Some clones in this sample may be carry-over from other donors' samples.

The genes are TRBV6-1 and TRBJ1-5, with D uncertain. Germline lookup yields CDR1 MNHNS and CDR2 SASEGT. The CDR3 is made up of 12 amino acids. The V and J ends lost 6 bases and 6 bases respectively, with 9 bases between them. The CDR3 DNA reads TGTGCCAGCAGCCGAACGGGTCAGCCCCAGCATTTT. It yields the protein CASSRTGQPQHF.

On this clonotype: This could be a read error, since a much larger clone is one nucleotide away. The chain employs TRBV11-1 and TRBJ2-1, with 8 bases lining up with TRBD2. The V gene's germline CDR1 is SGHAT and CDR2 FQDESV (reference sequence). The CDR3 is made up of 15 amino acids. J gave up 3 bases and V 5 bases, and 6 bases lay outside the gene matches. This CDR3 reads CASSAPGLGYNEQFF. CDR3 bases: TGTGCCAGCAGCGCCCCGGGACTAGGCTACAATGAGCAGTTCTTC.

The chain uses TRBV5-8 and TRBJ2-3; D is ambiguous. The CDR3 runs 16 residues. Germline V gene lookup returns CDR1 SGHTS and CDR2 YDEGEE. V dropped 0 bases and J dropped 0 bases, with 11 bases sitting between them. The CDR3 reads CASSLGQRTSTDTQYF. DNA of the CDR3: TGTGCCAGCAGCTTGGGCCAGCGCACGAGCACAGATACGCAGTATTTT.

This clonotype was counted ten times or more. At one boundary the junction diverges from the germline segment, which might be a read error. The chain links TRBV5-1 to TRBJ2-5; either TRBD1 or TRBD2 may supply D (5 bases each). This CDR3 has 13 residues. From germline, CDR1 is SGHRS and CDR2 YFSETQ. The CDR3 spells CASSLVGVETQYF. CDR3 DNA: TGTGCCAGCAGCTTAGTGGGGGTGGAGACCCAGTACTTC.

The rearrangement joins TRBV12-3 or TRBV12-4 to TRBJ1-4, with a weak D call TRBD1 (6 bases). The CDR3 loop spans 14 amino acids. V was clipped by 6 bases and J by 5 bases, with 13 bases between them. The CDR3 DNA reads TGTGCCAGCAGCAGACAGGATCTAAATGAAAAACTGTTTTTT. Protein product: CASSRQDLNEKLFF.

Concerning this clonotype itself: A much larger clone differs by one base, so this may be a read error. The gene calls are TRBV7-2 and TRBJ2-5; no reliable D call. The CDR3 consists of 13 residues. Germline assignment: CDR1 SGHTA and CDR2 FQGNSA. The CDR3 coding sequence is TGTGCCATCAGCTTAGGCGTGGCTGAGACCCAGTACTTC. Its protein is CAISLGVAETQYF.

This clonotype was seen a handful of times. The chain links TRBV29-1 to TRBJ1-2; 8 bases agree with TRBD1. The CDR3 sequence is 15 residues long. The junction had 16 bases not matched to a gene; V was cut back by 5 bases and J by 8 bases. CDR1 and CDR2 (germline): SQVTM, ANQGSEA. The CDR3 sequence is CSVSPDRAPQKGYTF. CDR3 in DNA: TGCAGCGTTTCCCCGGACAGGGCTCCCCAAAAGGGCTACACCTTC.

V is TRBV3-1 and J is TRBJ1-1; D is uncertain. Germline V gene data show CDR1 as LGHDT and CDR2 as YNNKEL (reference sequence). V was clipped by 3 bases and J by 9 bases, with 14 bases between them. The CDR3 is made up of 13 amino acids. The CDR3 sequence: CASSQSPQTQAFF. CDR3 sequence (DNA): TGTGCCAGCAGCCAGAGCCCACAGACCCAAGCTTTCTTT.

This clonotype was seen once. V and J are TRBV11-2 and TRBJ2-5; D is perhaps TRBD2 (5 bases). The germline gives CDR1 SGHAT, CDR2 FQNNGV. Trimming removed 5 bases from V and 2 bases from J, with 15 bases in between. The CDR3 length is 15 residues. The CDR3 DNA is TGTGCCAGCAGCGAGACTACGCCCCAACAAGAGACCCAGTACTTC. Translated, it gives CASSETTPQQETQYF.

This clonotype was detected ten times or more. This chain joins TRBV7-2 and TRBJ2-5, with 7 bases identical to TRBD2. The V and J ends lost 1 base and 1 base, in that order; junction bases with no gene match: 3. Germline values: CDR1 SGHTA, CDR2 FQGNSA. The CDR3 spans 15 residues. In nucleotides, the CDR3 is TGTGCCAGCAGCTTAGGGGGGGGACCCCAAGAGACCCAGTACTTC. Protein product: CASSLGGGPQETQYF.

Points on this clonotype: A read error may produce the germline difference seen at one junction end. The chain couples TRBV6-5 to TRBJ1-1; no clear D. The CDR3 runs 14 residues. Germline V lookup: CDR1 MNHEY, CDR2 SVGAGI. CDR3 loop: CARSSWEGNTEAFF. CDR3 nucleotide sequence: TGTGCCCGCAGTTCATGGGAGGGTAACACTGAAGCTTTCTTT.

The genes are TRBV11-1 and TRBJ1-1; D not certain. The CDR3 loop spans 15 amino acids. Germline CDR1 is SGHAT and CDR2 is FQDESV (reference sequence). V was cut by 3 bases and J by 1 base, with 12 bases left in between. The CDR3 is CASSFGGRSNTEAFF. The CDR3 nucleotides read TGTGCCAGCAGCTTTGGTGGGCGCTCGAACACTGAAGCTTTCTTT.

The chain uses TRBV7-9 and TRBJ1-1; D remains ambiguous. Germline V gene data show CDR1 as SEHNR and CDR2 as FQNEAQ (reference sequence). There are 15 residues in the CDR3. V was shortened by 0 bases and J by 3 bases, with 11 bases between the two germline ends. The CDR3 loop is CASSLAGPGDTEAFF. Here the CDR3 DNA reads TGTGCCAGCAGCTTAGCCGGCCCCGGGGACACTGAAGCTTTCTTT.

The chain joins TRBV20-1 to TRBJ1-2, with D maybe TRBD1 (5 bases). This CDR3 is built from 15 residues. V shed 3 bases and J shed 5 bases, with 19 bases lying between them. Germline V gene data show CDR1 as DFQATT and CDR2 as SNEGSKA (reference sequence). CDR3 coding DNA: TGCAGTGCTAGGGCGTCACGGGGGAGTGGATATGGCTACACCTTC. Translation: CSARASRGSGYGYTF.

The table lists this clonotype with many counts. The chain is built from TRBV7-2 and TRBJ2-7; TRBD1 or TRBD2 may be the D gene (5 bases each). The CDR3 is 15 residues long. Germline values: CDR1 SGHTA, CDR2 FQGNSA. Trimming pared 0 bases from V and 0 bases from J, leaving 9 bases between. CDR3 nucleotides: TGTGCCAGCAGCTTAGCCGGGACCAACTCCTACGAGCAGTACTTC. Translation: CASSLAGTNSYEQYF.

This clonotype was picked up a small number of times. The CDR3 region is CASSASGSSYEQYF. CDR3 bases: TGTGCCAGCAGCGCGAGTGGGAGCTCCTACGAGCAGTACTTC. The chain carries TRBV7-8 and TRBJ2-7; weak D call: TRBD2 (5 bases). Trimming took 5 bases from V and 0 from J, leaving 11 bases between them. Per the germline V gene, CDR1 is SGHVS and CDR2 is FQNEAQ. This CDR3 region has 14 residues.

The V gene is TRBV7-9, the J gene TRBJ1-3, with a weak D call TRBD1 (6 bases). Germline CDR1 reads SEHNR; CDR2 reads FQNEAQ (reference sequence). CDR3 length: 19 residues. The V end lost 3 bases, the J end lost 0 bases, and 21 bases lay between the germline ends. Here the CDR3 reads CASSFNPTGQKISGNTIYF. In DNA form, the CDR3 reads TGTGCCAGCAGCTTTAATCCTACCGGACAGAAGATCTCTGGAAACACCATATATTTT.